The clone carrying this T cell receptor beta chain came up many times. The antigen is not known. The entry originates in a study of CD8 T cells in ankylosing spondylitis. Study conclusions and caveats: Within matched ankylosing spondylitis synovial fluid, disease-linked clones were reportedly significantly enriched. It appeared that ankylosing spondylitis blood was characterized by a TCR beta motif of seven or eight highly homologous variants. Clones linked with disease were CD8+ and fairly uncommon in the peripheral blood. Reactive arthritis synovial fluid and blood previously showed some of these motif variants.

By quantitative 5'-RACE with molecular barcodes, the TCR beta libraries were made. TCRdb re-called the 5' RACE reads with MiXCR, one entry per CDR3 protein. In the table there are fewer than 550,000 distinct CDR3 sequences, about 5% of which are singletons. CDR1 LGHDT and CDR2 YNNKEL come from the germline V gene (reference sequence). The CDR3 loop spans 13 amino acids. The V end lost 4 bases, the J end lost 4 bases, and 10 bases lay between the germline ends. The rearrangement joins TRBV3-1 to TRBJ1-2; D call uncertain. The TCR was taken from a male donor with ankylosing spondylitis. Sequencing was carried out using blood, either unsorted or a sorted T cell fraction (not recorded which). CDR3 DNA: TGTGCCAGCAGCCCACACGGTTTCTATGGCTACACCTTC. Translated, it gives CASSPHGFYGYTF.